These T cell receptor beta chains were read from a single sample in a study of cytomegalovirus exposure and HLA in healthy donors. Sequenced by immunoSEQ multiplex PCR; TCRdb stores in-frame clones only, minus some. Of roughly 160,000 clones in the sample, approximately 85% were seen once. The sample taken for sequencing was PBMCs. Source of these receptors: a man between 18 and 29 years old in good health and CMV-seropositive. CDR3s include the opening cysteine and the closing phenylalanine or tryptophan. D genes are given only for firm matches. Only part of the rows carry a size: once, few, many, or a class if the clone is expanded.

>.|TRBV7-8|.|TRBJ2-5
TGTGCCAGCAGCTTACTCCGTTGGCAGGGATGGCAAGAGACCCAGTACTTC
CASSLLRWQGWQETQYF
>TRBD2|TRBV9|.|TRBJ2-1
TGTGCCAGCAGCGTCTCTCCTAGCGGGGGGCCTAACAATGAGCAGTTCTTC
CASSVSPSGGPNNEQFF
>.|TRBV7-9|.|TRBJ2-3
TGTGCCAGCAGCTTAGAGGACACTAGCACAGATACGCAGTATTTT
CASSLEDTSTDTQYF
>TRBD1|TRBV5-4|.|TRBJ2-7
TGTGCCAGCAGCCCCAGGACAGGCTACGAGCAGTACTTC
CASSPRTGYEQYF
>TRBD2|TRBV27|.|TRBJ2-2
TGTGCCATAGGACTAGCGGGGGGGACCGGGGAGCTGTTTTTT
CAIGLAGGTGELFF
>TRBD1|TRBV5-1|.|TRBJ2-2
TGCGCCAGCAGCTGGGGGACAGGGCGGAACACCGGGGAGCTGTTTTTT
CASSWGTGRNTGELFF
>TRBD2|TRBV6-1|.|TRBJ2-3
TGTGCCAGCAGTGACGCGGGGGGGCCGGATACGCAGTATTTT
CASSDAGGPDTQYF
>TRBD1|TRBV7-6|.|TRBJ2-5
TGTGCCAGCAGCTTAGGGTCAGGGGGTGATACCCAGTACTTC
CASSLGSGGDTQYF
>.|TRBV4-1|.|TRBJ1-5
TGCGCCAGCAGCCAAGTCGGGTCGGGACAGCCCCAGCATTTT
CASSQVGSGQPQHF
>TRBD1|TRBV4-1|once|TRBJ1-1
TGCGCCAGCAGCCAGTTCGGGACAGGAACCTATGAAGCTTTCTTT
CASSQFGTGTYEAFF
>.|TRBV29-1|.|TRBJ1-1
TGCAGCGTCCCCCCCGGCGGGATGAACACTGAAGCTTTCTTT
CSVPPGGMNTEAFF
>TRBD2|TRBV25-1|.|TRBJ2-7
TGTGCCAGCAGTGAAGCGGGGGGCCTCTACGAGCAGTACTTC
CASSEAGGLYEQYF
>TRBD1|TRBV2|.|TRBJ2-7
TGTGCCAGCAGTGAAGCGCTTAGGTCAGGGGGAATACCCTACGAGCAGTACTTC
CASSEALRSGGIPYEQYF
>.|TRBV7-9|.|TRBJ2-3
TGTGCCAGCAGCCCGGACAGCTATAGCACAGATACGCAGTATTTT
CASSPDSYSTDTQYF
>TRBD2|TRBV25-1|.|TRBJ2-7
TGTGCCAGTTCCTTAGCGGGGGGGTATTACGAGCAGTACTTC
CASSLAGGYYEQYF
>.|TRBV19|.|TRBJ1-5
TGTGCCAGTAGTATAGCGGGGTCCCCTCGTCATTTT
CASSIAGSPRHF
>TRBD1|TRBV5-6|.|TRBJ2-7
TGTGCCAGCAGCTTGGCCGGGACAGCAAGGAACGAGCAGTACTTC
CASSLAGTARNEQYF
>TRBD1|TRBV7-9|.|TRBJ2-7
TGTGCCAGCAGCCCGGGACAGGGGAGGGTCGAGCAGTACTTC
CASSPGQGRVEQYF
>.|TRBV2|.|TRBJ2-2
TGTGCCAGCAGTGAAGGTCAAACCGGGGAGCTGTTTTTT
CASSEGQTGELFF
>TRBD2|TRBV27|once|TRBJ2-7
TGTGCCAGCAGTTTAGGACTAGCGGGGGGAAACGAGCAGTACTTC
CASSLGLAGGNEQYF
>TRBD2|TRBV7-8|.|TRBJ2-5
TGTGCCAGCAGCTACCCGGGACTAGAAGAGACCCAGTACTTC
CASSYPGLEETQYF
>TRBD1|TRBV2|once|TRBJ2-3
TGTGCCAGCAGTGAAGGTCCGGGACAGTCGTCAGATACGCAGTATTTT
CASSEGPGQSSDTQYF
>TRBD1|TRBV5-1|.|TRBJ2-4
TGCGCCAGCAAACCGGGACAGGGAGATAACATTCAGTACTTC
CASKPGQGDNIQYF
>.|TRBV14|.|TRBJ2-7
TGTGCCAGCAGCCAAACTTATGCAGGGGCCTCCCCAGACGAGCAGTACTTC
CASSQTYAGASPDEQYF
>TRBD2|TRBV6-6|once|TRBJ2-7
TGTGCCAGCAGTTACGGGGCGGGGGGAAACTACGAGCAGTACTTC
CASSYGAGGNYEQYF
>.|TRBV5-1|.|TRBJ2-2
TGCGCCAGCAGCCTTTTGGGCCAGGGCCCCGGGGAGCTGTTTTTT
CASSLLGQGPGELFF
>TRBD2|TRBV11-3|.|TRBJ2-3
TGTGCCAGCAGCTCCAGCGGGGCCAGCACAGATACGCAGTATTTT
CASSSSGASTDTQYF
>TRBD1|TRBV7-8|.|TRBJ1-6
TGTGCCAGCAGCTTAGTGACAGGGGATTATAATTCACCCCTCCACTTT
CASSLVTGDYNSPLHF
>TRBD1|TRBV4-1|few|TRBJ1-1
TGCGCCAGCAGCCTAAGAGAGGGGGCCTTCGTGAACACTGAAGCTTTCTTT
CASSLREGAFVNTEAFF
>.|TRBV7-9|.|TRBJ1-2
TGTGCCAGCAGCTTAGACCCCTGGCGGGAAACAAGCTATGGCTACACCTTC
CASSLDPWRETSYGYTF
>TRBD2|TRBV12-5|.|TRBJ2-1
TGTGCTAGTGGTTTGGCTCGCCGGGGACTAGCGGGAGGACCCCACAATGAGCAGTTCTTC
CASGLARRGLAGGPHNEQFF
>TRBD1|TRBV6-5|.|TRBJ1-3
TGTGCCACCGCGGGGGACAGGTCTGCTGGAAACACCATATATTTT
CATAGDRSAGNTIYF
>TRBD1|TRBV6-1|.|TRBJ1-2
TGTGCCAGCAGTCAGACAGGGGGCAGGTATGGCTACACCTTC
CASSQTGGRYGYTF
>.|TRBV28|few|TRBJ1-1
TGTGCCAGCAGTCCCAGGGCTACTGAAGCTTTCTTT
CASSPRATEAFF
>TRBD2|TRBV9|.|TRBJ2-5
TGTGCCAGCAGCGTAGCAACTAGCGGGGGGCACCAAGAGACCCAGTACTTC
CASSVATSGGHQETQYF
>TRBD1|TRBV11-2|.|TRBJ1-6
TGTGCCAGCAGCGCAGGGACAGGGGGCAATATTGCACCCCTCCACTTT
CASSAGTGGNIAPLHF
>TRBD2|TRBV7-3|.|TRBJ2-1
TGTGCCAGCAGCTGGGACTACCTTTCCGAGCAGTTCTTC
CASSWDYLSEQFF
>.|TRBV18|.|TRBJ1-6
TGTGCCAGCTCACCACCGGCAGGCTCCTATAATTCACCCCTCCACTTT
CASSPPAGSYNSPLHF
>.|TRBV5-4|.|TRBJ1-2
TGTGCCAGCAGCTTGGCTGCCAGGATCTATGGCTACACCTTC
CASSLAARIYGYTF